This paragraph covers one T cell receptor (beta chain) sequence. Its recognized antigen is unknown. No base quality information exists; no much larger clone differs at one position. The CDR3 regions of human TCRbeta chains were subjected to immunosequencing. The original methods were these. Repertoire TCRs were checked for matches against a reference library of SARS-CoV-2-specific TCRs that had been generated using the MIRA antigen-specificity platform. Breadth meant the fraction of unique TCRs that were SARS-CoV-2-associated, whereas depth meant the fraction of total T cells that were SARS-CoV-2-associated. Using the MIRA data, each spike-specific TCR was assigned both to the spike region to which the TCR was reactive and to a CD4 or CD8 class. Log10-transformed breadth and depth values were compared by one-way ANOVA with Sidak's multiple comparisons tests. The immuneACCESS repertoire file appears here via TCRdb, limited to in-frame rearrangements. These files lack a portion of the clones; in checked studies, under half of the deficit traces to unresolved V genes, and the cause of the others is not known. D and trimming were read from the DNA, whereas the V and J calls and clone size are those reported in that table. The sample table lists some 100,000 clones, roughly 90% of them with a count of one. Around 4.8% of the sample rests with the top ten.

This sample is part of a study of T cell responses to AZD1222 COVID-19 vaccine (dated by TCRdb to about 2021). Regarding the complete study: Because spike-specific TCR depth and breadth did not differ between the two schedules, AZD1222 recipients who got a second dose at roughly 4 weeks were pooled with those who got a second dose at roughly 12 weeks. A total of about 240 trial participants underwent TCR sequencing, of whom 200 to 220 received two doses of AZD1222 and 26 received two doses of the MenACWY control vaccine. Trial participants were enrolled into age subgroups of 18-55, 56-69 and 70-plus years, which contained about 150, 27 and 61 TCR-sequenced participants, respectively. Overall study outcomes, separate from this receptor: Reportedly, close to half of the unique spike-specific TCRs recognized epitopes lying outside the regions that are mutated in the B.1.351 and B.1.1.7 variants. In the small 56-69-year group, the increase in depth fell short of significance, most likely because of low power. Spike-specific TCR breadth and depth rose significantly after two AZD1222 doses compared with day 0 and with MenACWY recipients. No day 14 peak-response samples were available, so repertoires were characterized only after the peak T cell response. Conclusions about previously exposed vaccinees are limited, since just six AZD1222 recipients were seropositive for SARS-CoV-2 at baseline. Most participants were white British and females outnumbered males, and the authors suggested that clonal diversity may have been underestimated. The vaccine-associated CD4 TCRs covered the entire spike protein, and the dominant responses fell in regions 160-218 and 743-854.

The label giving this sample's time point can be read as: baseline before first vaccination. Samples from vaccinated people were obtained from the UK trials COV001 and COV002, which included a single-blind randomized controlled phase 2/3 trial of AZD1222 (ChAdOx1 nCoV-19) in healthy adults. For TCRbeta chain sequencing, PBMC samples from trial participants were taken at day 0 and at day 28 after the second dose. CDR1 and CDR2 are drawn from the germline V gene (reference sequence): LNHDA, SQIVND. The CDR3 runs 16 amino acids, cysteine and phenylalanine included. Just the 48-base CDR3 DNA is kept, in frame starting at base 1. V is shortened by 7 bases, J by 4 bases, and the region joining them spans 22 bases.

The V and J genes are TRBV19 and TRBJ1-2; the D segment could be TRBD1, given 5 matching bases. The sample in question was peripheral blood, obtained on day 0 of AZD1222 vaccination. The receptor was derived from an adult in good health. The bases are TGTGCCAGTAAGTCGCCTCACAGGAATGATTTCTATGGCTACACCTTC. This translates into CASKSPHRNDFYGYTF.